This T cell receptor (beta chain) was documented in a study of T cell changes during pregnancy in multiple sclerosis. The CDR3 has 15 residues. Germline V gives CDR1 MNHEY, CDR2 SVGAGI. The germline V and J ends were trimmed by 0 bases and 5 bases, with 13 bases remaining between them. Using immunoSEQ multiplex PCR, the repertoire was profiled, and TCRdb retains in-frame clones only, with some absent. The data contain 70,000 to 95,000 clones, approximately 94% of them singletons. This specimen was peripheral blood, taken after pregnancy. This TCR derives from a female donor in good health, enrolled as a control in a pregnancy study. This chain connects TRBV6-5 to TRBJ1-2; no reliable D call. The CDR3 spells CASSYSEVAGYGYTF. The DNA of the CDR3 is TGTGCCAGCAGTTACTCGGAAGTAGCCGGGTATGGCTACACCTTC.